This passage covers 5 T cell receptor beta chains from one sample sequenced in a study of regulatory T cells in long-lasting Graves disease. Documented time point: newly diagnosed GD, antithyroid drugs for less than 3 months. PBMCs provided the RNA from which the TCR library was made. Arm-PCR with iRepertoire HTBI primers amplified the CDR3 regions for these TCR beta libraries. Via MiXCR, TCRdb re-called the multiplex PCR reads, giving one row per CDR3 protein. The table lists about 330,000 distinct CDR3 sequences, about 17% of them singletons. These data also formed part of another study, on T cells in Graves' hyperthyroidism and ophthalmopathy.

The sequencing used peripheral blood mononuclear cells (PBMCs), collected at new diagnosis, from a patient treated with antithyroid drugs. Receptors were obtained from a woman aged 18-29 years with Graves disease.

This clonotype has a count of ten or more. This CDR3 is CASSPDGVSTEAFF. The CDR3 nucleotides are TGTGCCAGCAGTCCAGACGGGGTGAGCACTGAAGCTTTCTTT. The chain carries TRBV7-9 and TRBJ1-1; D is unresolved. The CDR3 contains 14 residues. The germline V gene has CDR1 SEHNR and CDR2 FQNEAQ (reference sequence). Trimming left V 6 bases short and J 4 bases short, with 15 bases between.

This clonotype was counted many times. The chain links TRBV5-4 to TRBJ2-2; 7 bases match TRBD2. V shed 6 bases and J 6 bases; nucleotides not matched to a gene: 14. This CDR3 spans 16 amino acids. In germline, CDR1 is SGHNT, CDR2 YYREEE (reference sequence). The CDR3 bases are TGTGCCAGCACCTCAAAGAACGCAGGGAGGGCCGGGGAGCTGTTTTTT. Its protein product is CASTSKNAGRAGELFF.

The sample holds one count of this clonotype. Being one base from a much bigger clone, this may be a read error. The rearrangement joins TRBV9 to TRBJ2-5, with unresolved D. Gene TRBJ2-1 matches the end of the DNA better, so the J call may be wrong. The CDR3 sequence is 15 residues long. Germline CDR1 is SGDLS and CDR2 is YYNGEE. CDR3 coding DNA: TGTGCCAGCAGCGTAGGGCCGCAACCGGGCGAGACCCAGTTCTTC. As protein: CASSVGPQPGETQFF.

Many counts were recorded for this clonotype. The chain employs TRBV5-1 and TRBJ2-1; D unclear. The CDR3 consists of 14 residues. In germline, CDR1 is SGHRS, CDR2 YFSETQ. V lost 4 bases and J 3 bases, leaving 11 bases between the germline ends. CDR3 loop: CASSPLMGYNEQFF. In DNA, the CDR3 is TGCGCCAGCAGCCCTCTAATGGGCTACAATGAGCAGTTCTTC.

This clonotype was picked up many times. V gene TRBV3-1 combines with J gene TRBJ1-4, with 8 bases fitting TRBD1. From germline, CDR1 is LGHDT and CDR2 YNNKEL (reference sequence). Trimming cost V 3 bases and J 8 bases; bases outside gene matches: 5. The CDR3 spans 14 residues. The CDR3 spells CASSQTGDVEKLFF. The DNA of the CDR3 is TGTGCCAGCAGCCAGACAGGGGACGTCGAAAAACTGTTTTTT. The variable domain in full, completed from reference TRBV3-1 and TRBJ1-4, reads DTAVSQTPKYLVTQMGNDKSIKCEQNLGHDTMYWYKQDSKKFLKIMFSYNNKELIINETVPNRFSPKSPDKAHLNLHINSLELGDSAVYFCASSQTGDVEKLFFGSGTQLSVL.